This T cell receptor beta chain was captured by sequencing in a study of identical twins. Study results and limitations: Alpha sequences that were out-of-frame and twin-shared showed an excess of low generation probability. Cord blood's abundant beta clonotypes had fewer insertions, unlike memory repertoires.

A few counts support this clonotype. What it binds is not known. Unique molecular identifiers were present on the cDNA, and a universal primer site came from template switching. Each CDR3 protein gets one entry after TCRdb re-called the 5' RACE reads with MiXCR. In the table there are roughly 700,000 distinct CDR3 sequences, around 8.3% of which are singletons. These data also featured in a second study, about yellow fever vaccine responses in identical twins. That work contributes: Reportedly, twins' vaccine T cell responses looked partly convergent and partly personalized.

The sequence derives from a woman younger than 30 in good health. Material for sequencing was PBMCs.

CDR3 in amino acids: CASSQDIAYASTDTQYF. The CDR3 region has the DNA TGTGCCAGCAGCCAAGATATCGCGTATGCTAGCACAGATACGCAGTATTTT. The chain combines TRBV4-2 with TRBJ2-3; D is uncertain. Per germline, CDR1 LGHNA and CDR2 YNFKEQ. V was cut by 0 bases and J by 0 bases, with 13 bases left in between. The CDR3 runs 17 residues.